This T cell receptor beta chain appears in the sequencing data of a study of brain T cells in children with intractable seizures. This CDR3 spans 15 amino acids. J gave up 0 bases and V 6 bases, and 7 bases lay outside the gene matches. Germline V CDR1 and CDR2: SNHLY, FYNNEI. Repertoires were generated with immunoSEQ multiplex PCR, while TCRdb's copy carries only in-frame clones and drops some. The data show under 150,000 clones, with around 94% seen just once and about 4% held by the top ten. The material was peripheral blood, obtained at surgery. This receptor was taken from a boy in the first two years of life with hemimegalencephaly and intractable seizures. The chain recombines TRBV2 with TRBJ1-1; 7 nucleotides agree with TRBD1. CDR3 bases: TGTGCCAGCAGCTTACAGGGGAGTATGAACACTGAAGCTTTCTTT. Translating gives CASSLQGSMNTEAFF.